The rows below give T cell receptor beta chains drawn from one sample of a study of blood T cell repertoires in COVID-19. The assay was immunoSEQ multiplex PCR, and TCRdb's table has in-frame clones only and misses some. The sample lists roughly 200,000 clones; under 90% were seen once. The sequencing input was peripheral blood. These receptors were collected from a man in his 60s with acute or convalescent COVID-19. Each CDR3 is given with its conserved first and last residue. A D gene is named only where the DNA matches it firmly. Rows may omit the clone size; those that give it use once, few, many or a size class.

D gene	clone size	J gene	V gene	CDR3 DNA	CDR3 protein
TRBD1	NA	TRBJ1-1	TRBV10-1	TGCGCCAGCGCGCCCAATACAGGGGGCTTGGGGACTGAAGCTTTCTTT	CASAPNTGGLGTEAFF
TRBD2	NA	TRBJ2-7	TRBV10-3	TGTGCCATCAGTCTAGCGGGGGGGCCCTACGAGCAGTACTTC	CAISLAGGPYEQYF
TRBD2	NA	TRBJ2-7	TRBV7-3	TGTGCCAGCAGCCCCAAGAGGGCGGGGGAAGAAGAGCAGTACTTC	CASSPKRAGEEEQYF
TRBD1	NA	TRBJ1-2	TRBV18	TGTGCCAGCTCACTAAGGACCTCGGGACAGGGTGGCTACACCTTC	CASSLRTSGQGGYTF
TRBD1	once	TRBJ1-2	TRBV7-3	TGTGCCAGCAGCCCGGGACAGGGGGAGGGCTACACCTTC	CASSPGQGEGYTF
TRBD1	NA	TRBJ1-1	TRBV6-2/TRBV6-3	TGTGCCAGCAGTTCCCTTTCAGGGGGTAGTCCTGAAGCTTTCTTT	CASSSLSGGSPEAFF
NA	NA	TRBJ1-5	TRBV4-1	TGCGCCAGCAGCCAAGTGTATAGCAATCAGCCCCAGCATTTT	CASSQVYSNQPQHF
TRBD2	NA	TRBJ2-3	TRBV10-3	TGTGCCATCAGTGCGTTTAGTAGCGGGACCCCAGATACGCAGTATTTT	CAISAFSSGTPDTQYF
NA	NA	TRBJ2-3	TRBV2	TGTGCCAGCACCTCAGGGTGGGGTCGGGATACGCAGTATTTT	CASTSGWGRDTQYF
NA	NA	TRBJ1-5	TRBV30	TGTGCCTGGAGTGTCAGGGTTGGAAATCAGCCCCAGCATTTT	CAWSVRVGNQPQHF
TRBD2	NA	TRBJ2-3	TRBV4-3	TGCGCCAGCAGCCAAGCGCGCTGGACTAGCGGGGACACAGATACGCAGTATTTT	CASSQARWTSGDTDTQYF
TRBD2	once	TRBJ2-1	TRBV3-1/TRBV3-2	TGTGCCAGCAGCCTTCGACTAGCGGAGCAGTTCTTC	CASSLRLAEQFF
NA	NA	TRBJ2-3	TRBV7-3	TGTGCCAGCAGCCCAGAAATTACTTCACCGGGACAACAGTATTTT	CASSPEITSPGQQYF
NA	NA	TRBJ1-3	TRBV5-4	TGTGCCAGCAGCGGAACGATGGGGCCTGGAAACACCATATATTTT	CASSGTMGPGNTIYF
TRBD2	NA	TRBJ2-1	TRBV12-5	TGTGCTAGTGGTTTGTATCGTAGGGGGCTACTAGCGGGGGTTTACAATGAGCAGTTCTTC	CASGLYRRGLLAGVYNEQFF
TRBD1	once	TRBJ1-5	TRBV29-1	TGCAGCGTTGAAATCACAGGGGATCAGCCCCAGCATTTT	CSVEITGDQPQHF
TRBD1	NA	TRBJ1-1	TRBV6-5	TGTGCCAGCAGTTATGGGGACAGATTGACGTCTGAAGCTTTCTTT	CASSYGDRLTSEAFF
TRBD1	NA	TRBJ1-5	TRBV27	TGTGCCAGCAGGGGGGCCGGACAGGACAATCAGCCCCAGCATTTT	CASRGAGQDNQPQHF
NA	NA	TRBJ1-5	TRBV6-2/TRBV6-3	TGTGCCAGCAGTTACCGACAGGCGCTAAGCAATCAGCCCCAGCATTTT	CASSYRQALSNQPQHF
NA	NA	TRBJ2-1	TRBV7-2	TGTGCCAGCAGCTCCGACAGATCCTTATACAATGAGCAGTTCTTC	CASSSDRSLYNEQFF
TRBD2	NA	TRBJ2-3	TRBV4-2	TGTGCCAGCAGCCAAGAACTAGCGGGGGAGAATGATACGCAGTATTTT	CASSQELAGENDTQYF
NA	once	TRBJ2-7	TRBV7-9	TGTGCCAGCAGCTTAGGAGACGGGAACTACGAGCAGTACTTC	CASSLGDGNYEQYF
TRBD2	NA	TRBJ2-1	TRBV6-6	TGTGCCAGCAGTTCTCTAGCGGGCTCCTACAATGAGCAGTTCTTC	CASSSLAGSYNEQFF
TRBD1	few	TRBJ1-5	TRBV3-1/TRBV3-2	TGTGCCAGCAGCCGTACAGGGGATCAGCCCCAGCATTTT	CASSRTGDQPQHF
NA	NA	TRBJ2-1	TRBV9	TGTGCCAGCAGCGTTGGTTCTACTAACAATGAGCAGTTCTTC	CASSVGSTNNEQFF
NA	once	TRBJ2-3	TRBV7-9	TGTGCCAGCAGCGCACGGGGGGCCCCAGATACGCAGTATTTT	CASSARGAPDTQYF
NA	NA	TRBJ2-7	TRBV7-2	TGTGCCAGCAGCTTAGACAGGGACTCCTACGAGCAGTACTTC	CASSLDRDSYEQYF
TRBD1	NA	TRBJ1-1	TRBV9	TGTGCCAGCAGCGTAGTGGCCCCTAGTGGGACAGGGGGGAACACTGAAGCTTTCTTT	CASSVVAPSGTGGNTEAFF
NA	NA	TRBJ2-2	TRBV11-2	TGTGCCAGCACCGCCCACCACCCGGGGGCCGGGGAGCTGTTTTTT	CASTAHHPGAGELFF
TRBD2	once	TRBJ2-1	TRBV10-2	TGCGCCAGCAGTGGGCCTGTAGCGGGTCCTTACAATGAGCAGTTCTTC	CASSGPVAGPYNEQFF
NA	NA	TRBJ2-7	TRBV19	TGTGCCAGTAGCCCCACAGATTCTTACGAGCAGTACTTC	CASSPTDSYEQYF
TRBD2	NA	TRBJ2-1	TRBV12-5	TGTGCTAGTGGTTTGGTACTGGGACTAGCGGGAGACGGTGAGCAGTTCTTC	CASGLVLGLAGDGEQFF
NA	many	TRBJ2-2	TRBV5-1	TGCGCCAGCAGCCCGGGACTTTTCACCGGGGAGCTGTTTTTT	CASSPGLFTGELFF
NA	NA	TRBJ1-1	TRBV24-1	TGTGCCCCAAACTTTAGCGGGGGGGCACGGATGGGGAACACTGAAGCTTTCTTT	CAPNFSGGARMGNTEAFF
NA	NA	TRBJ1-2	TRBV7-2	TGTGCCAGCAGCTTAGCGCTGGGAGACCACTATGGCTACACCTTC	CASSLALGDHYGYTF
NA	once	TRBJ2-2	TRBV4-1	TGCGCCAGCAGCCAACTTCGAAGACTAGATGTTAACACCGGGGAGCTGTTTTTT	CASSQLRRLDVNTGELFF
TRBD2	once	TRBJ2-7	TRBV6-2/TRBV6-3	TGTGCCAGCAGTTACGTCCTAGCGGGGGACTCCTACGAGCAGTACTTC	CASSYVLAGDSYEQYF
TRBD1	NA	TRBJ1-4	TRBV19	TGTGCCTCGCACGGGGTGAGAGGGACAGGTACCAATGAAAAACTGTTTTTT	CASHGVRGTGTNEKLFF
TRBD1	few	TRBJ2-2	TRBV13	TGTGCCAGCAGCTTAGGTTACGGACAGGGGGCCGGGGAGCTGTTTTTT	CASSLGYGQGAGELFF
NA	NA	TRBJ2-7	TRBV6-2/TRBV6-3	TGTGCCAGCAGCCACCCGGGCTACGAGCAGTACTTC	CASSHPGYEQYF
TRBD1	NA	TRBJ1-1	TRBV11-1	TGTGCCAGCAGCAGGGGGCAGAAGTCTGAAGCTTTCTTT	CASSRGQKSEAFF
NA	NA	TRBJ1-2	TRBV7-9	TGTGCCAGCAGCTTAGGGACATTTAATGGCTACACCTTC	CASSLGTFNGYTF
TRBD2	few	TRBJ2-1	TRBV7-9	TGTGCCAGCAGCGTAGCGGGAGGGTCCTACAATGAGCAGTTCTTC	CASSVAGGSYNEQFF
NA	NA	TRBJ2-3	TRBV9	TGTGCCAGCAGCGTCATGGGGCCTAGCACAGATACGCAGTATTTT	CASSVMGPSTDTQYF
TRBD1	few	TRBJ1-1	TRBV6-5	TGTGCCAGCAGAAAACGGACAGGATTGAACACTGAAGCTTTCTTT	CASRKRTGLNTEAFF
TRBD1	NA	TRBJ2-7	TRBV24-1	TGTGCCACCAGTGTGGGCAGGGGGCAGCGCGAGCAGTACTTC	CATSVGRGQREQYF
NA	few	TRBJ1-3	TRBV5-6	TGTGCCAGCAGCTTGGGGTTCAGGGATTTTATTTCGGGAAACACCATATATTTT	CASSLGFRDFISGNTIYF
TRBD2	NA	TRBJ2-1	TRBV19	TGTGCCAGTAGTATGGGACGGGGGGGTTACAATGAGCAGTTCTTC	CASSMGRGGYNEQFF